This T cell receptor beta chain was sequenced for a study of cytomegalovirus exposure and HLA in healthy donors. With 4 bases removed from V and 2 bases from J, the gap between germline ends came to 12 bases. The CDR3 consists of 13 residues. CDR1 GTSNPN and CDR2 SVGIG come from the germline V gene (reference sequence). The PCR employed 60 Vbeta primers together with 13 Jbeta primers. TCRdb's table, derived via immunoSEQ multiplex PCR, lists solely in-frame clones and lacks some. The sample records some 150,000 clones, under 85% being singletons. The gene calls are TRBV30 and TRBJ2-7; D might be TRBD2 (6 bases). The sequenced sample was PBMCs. The TCR sequence derives from a human donor in good health. Written as DNA, the CDR3 is TGTGCCTGGAATCACGGAGGGGCCTACGAGCAGTACTTC. Protein sequence: CAWNHGGAYEQYF.